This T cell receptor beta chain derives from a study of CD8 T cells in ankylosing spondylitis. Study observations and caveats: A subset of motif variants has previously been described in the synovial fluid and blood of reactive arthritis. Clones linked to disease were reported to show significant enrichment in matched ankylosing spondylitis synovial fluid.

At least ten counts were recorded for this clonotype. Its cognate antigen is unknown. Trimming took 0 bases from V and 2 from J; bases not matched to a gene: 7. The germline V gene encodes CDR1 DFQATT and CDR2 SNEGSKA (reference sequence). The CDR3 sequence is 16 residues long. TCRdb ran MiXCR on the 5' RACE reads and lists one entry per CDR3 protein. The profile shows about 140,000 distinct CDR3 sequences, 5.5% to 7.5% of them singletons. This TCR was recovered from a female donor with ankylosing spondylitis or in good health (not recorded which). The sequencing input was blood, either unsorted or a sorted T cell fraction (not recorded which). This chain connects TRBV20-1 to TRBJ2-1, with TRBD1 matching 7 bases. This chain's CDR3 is CSAREQGKATYNEQFF. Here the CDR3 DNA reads TGCAGTGCTAGAGAACAGGGGAAAGCCACCTACAATGAGCAGTTCTTC.